This T cell receptor beta chain was retrieved from a study of tumor and adjacent non-tumor tissue in lung cancer (dated by TCRdb to the late 2010s). In the study overall: Patients with adenocarcinoma (roughly 12), squamous cell carcinoma (2) and small cell lung cancer (1) were included in the cohort. Ages among the 15 or so patients ranged from roughly 31 to 85 years, there were roughly 10 men and 5 women, and disease was at TNM stage I to III. In total, sequencing yielded 95 million to 150 million productive TCRbeta reads, which works out to an average of approximately 4 million reads per sample. Bulk TCRbeta repertoires were compared between lung tumor tissue and matched distant non-tumor lung tissue obtained from under 18 lung cancer patients. TCRbeta CDR3 sequencing was performed on thirty paired specimens, with one tumor sample and one normal lung sample collected per patient. Points the paper makes about the study in general: The cohort had only 15 patients, and the authors noted that larger samples and more detailed clinical data are needed. The sequencing platform is not named in the methods, and unique molecular identifiers are not mentioned. TCR diversity was significantly higher in younger patients, and greater tumor TCR diversity was associated with shorter overall survival and shorter disease-free survival. In normal lung, the top 100 clones accounted for a significantly larger cumulative share of the repertoire than in tumor tissue. Significantly higher TCR diversity (inverse Simpson) was observed in tumor tissue than in normal lung tissue (approximately 440 vs 150, P = 0.0075, Mann-Whitney U test). Because peripheral blood was not sequenced, the blood TCRbeta repertoires of the lung cancer patients in the study went unexamined.

In its sample, this clonotype was seen a few times. The antigen it binds to is not known. Per-base qualities were not stored, and no clone one base away is much larger. Libraries were made using multiplex PCR. For sequencing, an Illumina HiSeq 2500 was employed. TCRbeta libraries were built by three rounds of nested PCR using primers (Table S4), following protocols modified from ARM-PCR. Before sequencing, PCR products of 200-500 bp were cut from the gel and purified using the QIAquick gel extraction kit. In the original analysis: Reads were cleaned using Trimmomatic, were merged into complete CDR3 sequences using FLASH, and were assigned to V(D)J germline segments using MiTCR. Clonal diversity was computed as the inverse Simpson's index with VDJtools. In-frame sequences without a premature stop codon were defined as productive reads. TCRdb itself trimmed the public reads at Q25 with fastp, ran MiXCR and retained productive beta chains. Every distinct CDR3 protein forms one entry, paired with its most common genes and DNA. The authors' filters were not applied to this entry. The table for this sample lists more than 60,000 distinct CDR3 sequences; 76% of them were counted only once. The ten largest clones take up 40% to 50% of the sample.

RNA was extracted from bulk unsorted tissue and checked for quality with a NanoDrop ND-1000 and an Agilent 2100. Distant non-tumor tissue taken more than 3 cm from the tumor edge was used as the normal lung sample. Newly diagnosed lung cancer patients without prior chemotherapy who had been admitted for thoracic surgery in China between August and November 2014 were enrolled as donors. Anyone who had undergone radiotherapy or chemotherapy before, or who had another cancer at the same time, was left out of the study. Pieces of surgical tissue measuring roughly 1-2.2 cm3 were kept in RNAlater solution and held at -80 degrees C until needed. This TCR came from a man aged 60 to 75 with non-small cell lung cancer. The sequenced sample consisted of distant non-tumor lung tissue.

CDR3 region: CASRRDSSYNEQFF. The DNA sequence is TGTGCCAGCAGGCGGGACTCCTCCTACAATGAGCAGTTCTTC. The chain couples TRBV6-1 to TRBJ2-1; the D segment could be TRBD2, given 6 matching bases. CDR1 is given as MNHNS and CDR2 as SASEGT, both from the germline V gene. At the junction V is shortened by 6 bases and J by 0 bases, with 9 bases in between. Spanning cysteine to phenylalanine, the CDR3 consists of 14 amino acids. Only the CDR3 part of the read is kept: 42 bases, read in frame from the first base.